The entry below gives a single T cell receptor beta chain sequence along with its context. Its antigen remains unknown. The data are from a study of T cell responses to AZD1222 COVID-19 vaccine. Study background: Samples with a second dose at about 4 or about 12 weeks were pooled together.

CDR1 and CDR2 (germline): SGHTA, FQGNSA. The CDR3 runs 15 residues. Trimming took off 7 bases at V and 0 bases at J, with 16 bases between the two ends. The data were produced by immunoSEQ multiplex PCR, yet TCRdb's version contains in-frame clones alone and is incomplete. This table holds roughly 100,000 clones, 82% found once. Study outcomes and limitations: Repertoires were sampled only after the peak T cell response. Among vaccine-associated CD4 TCRs, coverage spanned spike, with dominance at 160-218 and 743-854.

This rearrangement joins TRBV7-2 to TRBJ2-7; D may be TRBD1 (6 bases). The specimen was peripheral blood, collected on day 0 of AZD1222 vaccination. The sequence came from an adult in good health. The CDR3: CASTGVGANSYEQYF. The CDR3 coding sequence is TGTGCCAGCACCGGGGTGGGGGCGAACTCCTACGAGCAGTACTTC. The full variable domain, completed using reference TRBV7-2 and TRBJ2-7, is GAGVSQSPSNKVTEKGKDVELRCDPISGHTALYWYRQSLGQGLEFLIYFQGNSAPDKSGLPSDRFSAERTGGSVSTLTIQRTQQEDSAVYLCASTGVGANSYEQYFGPGTRLTVT.